This is a list of T cell receptor beta chains from one sample in a study of TIL therapy for anti-PD-1-resistant metastatic lung cancer. Using immunoSEQ multiplex PCR, the repertoire was profiled, and TCRdb retains in-frame clones only, with some absent. The table lists about 7,000 clones, about 64% of them singletons, with around 8% in the top ten. This specimen was tumor tissue, taken at baseline. These receptors were obtained from a person between 30 and 80 years old with non-small cell lung cancer. Both conserved end residues are part of each CDR3. A D gene is named only where the DNA matches it firmly. Not all rows give a size; the values are once, few, many and, for expanded clones, a class.

V gene	clone size	J gene	D gene	CDR3 DNA	CDR3 protein
TRBV6-6	NA	TRBJ2-1	NA	TGTGCCAGCAGTCCGGCCGGGGCCAATGAGCAGTTCTTC	CASSPAGANEQFF
TRBV7-3	few	TRBJ2-1	NA	TGTGCCAGCAGTCCTTCTGGGCTCGGGGCTGAGCAGTTCTTC	CASSPSGLGAEQFF
TRBV29-1	NA	TRBJ2-5	NA	TGCAGCGTTATCGGGGTTACGGAGACCCAGTACTTC	CSVIGVTETQYF
TRBV6-2/TRBV6-3	few	TRBJ2-5	NA	TGTGCCAGCAGCCGGCCACGGGGGACGGGAGAGACCCAGTACTTC	CASSRPRGTGETQYF
TRBV4-3	NA	TRBJ1-1	NA	TGCGCCAGCAGCCAAGAGTCAATCATGAACACTGAAGCTTTCTTT	CASSQESIMNTEAFF
TRBV3-1/TRBV3-2	NA	TRBJ2-5	NA	TGTGCCAGCAGCCAAGCAATAGCGGAGGGCCAAGAGACCCAGTACTTC	CASSQAIAEGQETQYF
TRBV7-6	NA	TRBJ2-5	NA	TGTGCCAGCAGCTTAAACGCGGGCAACCAAGAGACCCAGTACTTC	CASSLNAGNQETQYF
TRBV11-2	NA	TRBJ2-7	TRBD1	TGTGCCAGCAGCTACCTTAGGGACAGGCCCTACGAGCAGTACTTC	CASSYLRDRPYEQYF
TRBV6-4	NA	TRBJ2-2	NA	TGTGCCAGCAGTGACTCGAGTAGCGGAAACACCGGGGAGCTGTTTTTT	CASSDSSSGNTGELFF
TRBV2	NA	TRBJ2-1	TRBD1	TGTGCCAGCAGACGACAGGGGGTCTCCTACAATGAGCAGTTCTTC	CASRRQGVSYNEQFF
TRBV3-1/TRBV3-2	NA	TRBJ1-6	NA	TGTGCCAGCAGCCAAGATGATTGGTGGGGGACGAGAAATTCACCCCTCCACTTT	CASSQDDWWGTRNSPLHF
TRBV7-2	few	TRBJ2-3	NA	TGTGCCAGCAGCCAGGACACCAGCACAGATACGCAGTATTTT	CASSQDTSTDTQYF
TRBV5-5	NA	TRBJ2-2	TRBD2	TGTGCCAGCAGTTCTAGCGGGGCGACGAACACCGGGGAGCTGTTTTTT	CASSSSGATNTGELFF
TRBV7-9	NA	TRBJ1-1	NA	TGTGCCATATCGGGGGGCCGGGACACTGAAGCTTTCTTT	CAISGGRDTEAFF
TRBV28	NA	TRBJ2-6	TRBD1	TGTGCCAGCAGGCCGGGACAGGGGGCGAAAGGGGCCAACGTCCTGACTTTC	CASRPGQGAKGANVLTF
TRBV6-2/TRBV6-3	few	TRBJ2-7	TRBD2	TGTGCCAGCAGTAGGACTAGCGGGGAGTCCTACGAGCAGTACTTC	CASSRTSGESYEQYF
TRBV27	NA	TRBJ1-1	TRBD1	TGTGCCAGCAGCCCGGGACAGCCTATGAACACTGAAGCTTTCTTT	CASSPGQPMNTEAFF
TRBV13	NA	TRBJ2-3	NA	TGTGCCAGCAGCTTCGGGGCGGGGGATACGCAGTATTTT	CASSFGAGDTQYF
TRBV28	NA	TRBJ2-2	NA	TGTGCCAGTAATTCGCGGGCCGGGGAGCTGTTTTTT	CASNSRAGELFF
TRBV7-9	NA	TRBJ1-5	NA	TGTGCCAGCAGCCCCCCCGGCAGGGTTAATCAGCCCCAGCATTTT	CASSPPGRVNQPQHF
TRBV19	NA	TRBJ2-1	TRBD1	TGTGCCAGTAGTTTTTCCCCAGGACAGGGGGCGAGGGGGGACGGGCAGTTCTTC	CASSFSPGQGARGDGQFF
TRBV5-6	NA	TRBJ2-2	TRBD2	TGTGCCAGCAGCTTACCCGGGGGGGGCGAGAGCGGGGAGCTGTTTTTT	CASSLPGGGESGELFF
TRBV12-3/TRBV12-4	NA	TRBJ2-7	NA	TGTGCCAGCAGTTTATTTACCCCCTACGAGCAGTACTTC	CASSLFTPYEQYF
TRBV24-1	NA	TRBJ1-2	NA	TGTGCCACCAGTGACAACGACAGGAGAGGTGGCTACACCTTC	CATSDNDRRGGYTF
TRBV5-1	NA	TRBJ2-3	TRBD1	TGCGCCAGCAGCTCGGGACAGGTCCAAGATACGCAGTATTTT	CASSSGQVQDTQYF
TRBV5-4	NA	TRBJ1-2	NA	TGTGCCAGCAGCTTGGGCCTGGGGGGGGGAAACTATGGCTACACCTTC	CASSLGLGGGNYGYTF
TRBV7-3	NA	TRBJ2-6	TRBD2	TGTGCCAGCAGCGATCCGGGACTAGCGTCTGGGGCCAACGTCCTGACTTTC	CASSDPGLASGANVLTF
TRBV18	NA	TRBJ1-5	NA	TGTGCCAGCTCACCAGAAATGGATCAGCCCCAGCATTTT	CASSPEMDQPQHF
TRBV19	NA	TRBJ1-5	TRBD1	TGTGCCAGTAGTATAGCGAGGGACAGTTTCAATCAGCCCCAGCATTTT	CASSIARDSFNQPQHF
TRBV5-6	NA	TRBJ2-4	NA	TGTGCCAGCAGCCCGGGTTTTGCCAAAAACATTCAGTACTTC	CASSPGFAKNIQYF
TRBV19	once	TRBJ2-3	NA	TGTGCCAGTAGTATTAGTAAGGCTAGCACAGATACGCAGTATTTT	CASSISKASTDTQYF
TRBV12-3/TRBV12-4	NA	TRBJ1-5	TRBD1	TGTGCCAGCAGGGGGACAGGCAATCAGCCCCAGCATTTT	CASRGTGNQPQHF
TRBV5-1	once	TRBJ2-3	NA	TGCGCCAGCAGCTTGGCTGGGGCCCTAGGGCAGTATTTT	CASSLAGALGQYF
TRBV28	NA	TRBJ2-7	NA	TGTGCCAGCAGCTCAAAGGGGGGGAGCTACGAGCAGTACTTC	CASSSKGGSYEQYF
TRBV28	NA	TRBJ2-7	TRBD2	TGTGCCAGCAGTTTGGGGCCACGGAGCGGGAGGACATTAGCGTCCTACGAGCAGTACTTC	CASSLGPRSGRTLASYEQYF
TRBV3-1/TRBV3-2	NA	TRBJ2-3	TRBD2	TGTGCCAGCAGCCAAGTGATAGGGGCGGGGGGGCCACTTCTCACAGATACGCAGTATTTT	CASSQVIGAGGPLLTDTQYF
TRBV7-9	few	TRBJ1-2	NA	TGTGCCAGCAGCCCCGGTAGGGGGGGGCTGTACTATGGCTACACCTTC	CASSPGRGGLYYGYTF
TRBV2	NA	TRBJ1-6	NA	TGTGCCAGCAGTGGATTGGGCTCACCCCTCCACTTT	CASSGLGSPLHF
TRBV24-1	NA	TRBJ1-4	TRBD1	TGTGCCACCAGTGATTCGGACAGGGAAAAACTGTTTTTT	CATSDSDREKLFF
TRBV7-3	NA	TRBJ1-2	TRBD1	TGTGCCAGCAGCCCCGGCCCGGGACAGGGAGGCGGCTACACCTTC	CASSPGPGQGGGYTF
TRBV18	few	TRBJ2-5	NA	TGTGCCAGCTCCCCCCTTCCCAGCCGAGGGGGAGAGACCCAGTACTTC	CASSPLPSRGGETQYF
TRBV10-1	NA	TRBJ1-1	NA	TGCGCCAGCAGTGATCGGAACACTGAAGCTTTCTTT	CASSDRNTEAFF